The subject of this entry is one T cell receptor beta chain. The antigen it binds to is not known. Within one base of it there is no much larger clone, and no base qualities were kept. V loses 1 base, J loses 4 bases, and the germline ends lie 18 bases apart. The CDR3 covers 17 residues, taking in both the cysteine and the phenylalanine. This entry keeps only the CDR3 DNA: 51 bases, framed from base 1. CDR1 PRHDT and CDR2 FYEKMQ were looked up in the germline V gene (reference sequence). This sample is part of a study of blood T cell repertoires in COVID-19 (dated by TCRdb to 2020 to 2022). Describing the broader study: Samples from collaborators originated in the United States, Italy and Spain and spanned both the acute and convalescent phases of COVID-19. The material from the prospective study consisted of cDNA or gDNA derived from T cells, B-cell-depleted T cells, or PBMCs. Subjects who had been exposed to COVID-19, were actively infected with it, or had recovered from it provided the deeply sampled blood TCRbeta repertoires that made up the dataset. A freely available public database, intended as a resource for researchers studying the immune response to SARS-CoV-2, is where the repertoires were released. The samples were drawn from two sources: the first 160 participants of the ongoing ImmuneRACE study, and fewer than 1,500 subjects contributed by 6 global collaborators. A de-identified subject ID, COVID-19 status, age in years and sex were almost always included in the sample metadata. Where HLA class I and class II types were available, the types were taken from metadata supplied by the sample provider, not from assay-based typing.

The immunoSEQ Assay, a bias-controlled multiplex PCR, was used to amplify TCRbeta CDR3 regions from genomic DNA. The authors processed their data as follows. Within the assay, amplification of reference gene primers was used to estimate how many nucleated cells each sample contained. To quantify the absolute abundance of each unique TCRbeta CDR3 rearrangement, sequence reads were collapsed and filtered. For each sample, productive Simpson clonality was calculated as the square root of Simpson's diversity index across productive rearrangements. TCRdb re-hosts the immuneACCESS table, in-frame sequences only. Its copies lack some clones; in the studies checked, an unresolved V gene accounts for under half of them, and the cause for the rest is not known. V and J calls and clone size follow that table, whereas D and trimming were derived from the DNA. The sample table contains 30,000 or so clones; only one count was recorded for 80% to 90% of them. Over 3.5% of the sample is held by the ten biggest clonotypes.

General findings and caveats noted by the study authors: The quantity of clinical and demographic metadata differed by source and by participant and was supplied without curation.

Whole blood was collected in K2EDTA tubes by collaborating institutions according to the institutions' own protocols. For TCRbeta analysis, collaborator samples were shipped as frozen whole blood, as isolated PBMCs, or as DNA extracted from either sample type. Recombination connected TRBV13 to TRBJ2-3; the D gene remains uncertain. The sequence derives from a man aged 45-65 years with acute or convalescent COVID-19. Sequencing input: peripheral blood. The nucleotide sequence is given as TGTGCCAGCAGCTTAGTGGGTAGCTCGGAGTACGCAGATACGCAGTATTTT. The resulting protein is CASSLVGSSEYADTQYF. Full variable domain (CDR3 extended with the reference TRBV13 and TRBJ2-3 proteins): AAGVIQSPRHLIKEKRETATLKCYPIPRHDTVYWYQQGPGQDPQFLISFYEKMQSDKGSIPDRFSAQQFSDYHSELNMSSLELGDSALYFCASSLVGSSEYADTQYFGPGTRLTVL.